These 6 T cell receptor beta chains share one sample of origin, sequenced in a study of Graves' ophthalmopathy and Graves' hyperthyroidism. Amplification targeted the TCR beta CDR3 regions, with RNA transcripts as the source material. Following a first-round RT-PCR that used HTBI primers, a second-round multiplex PCR was carried out. TCRdb recomputed calls from the multiplex PCR reads with MiXCR, one row per CDR3 protein. The sample has about 740,000 distinct CDR3 sequences, 40% seen once. Material for sequencing was peripheral blood. All receptors come from an adult man with Graves' ophthalmopathy.

Concerning this clonotype: One end of the junction is discordant with germline, which a read error may explain. The chain joins TRBV24-1 to TRBJ1-3; 8 positions match TRBD1. Germline V gives CDR1 KGHDR, CDR2 SFDVKD. CDR3 length: 14 amino acids. CDR3 nucleotides: TGTGCCACCAGTGATCCCGGGACAGGAACCACCATATATTTT. This codes for CATSDPGTGTTIYF.

This clonotype was counted only a few times. The rearrangement uses TRBV9 and TRBJ2-7; the match to TRBD1 covers 8 bases. Germline assignment: CDR1 SGDLS and CDR2 YYNGEE. V shed 7 bases and J 7 bases; nucleotides not matched to a gene: 7. CDR3 length equals 12 residues. The CDR3 nucleotides are TGTGCCAGCCGCGACAGGGGTGGTGAGCAGTACTTC. It codes for CASRDRGGEQYF.

In its sample, this clonotype was seen many times. The genes are TRBV7-2 and TRBJ1-1; tentative D call: TRBD1 (6 bases). The CDR3 covers 14 residues. Trimming pared 0 bases from V and 4 bases from J, leaving 9 bases between. Germline CDR1 reads SGHTA; CDR2 reads FQGNSA. CDR3 loop: CASSLAPDSTEAFF. CDR3 DNA: TGTGCCAGCAGCTTAGCGCCGGACAGCACTGAAGCTTTCTTT.

This clonotype was detected only a few times. The CDR3 DNA sequence: TGTGCCAGCACCCTCCCCCGCTATGGCTACACCTTC. This encodes CASTLPRYGYTF. This chain connects TRBV9 to TRBJ1-2, with D unresolved. The CDR3 has 12 residues. From germline, CDR1 is SGDLS and CDR2 YYNGEE. The ends were cut back, 6 bases at V and 4 bases at J, with 10 bases in the middle.

Notes on this clonotype: Possible read error: a much larger clone is one base away. The V call is TRBV29-1, the J call TRBJ2-7; TRBD2 aligns across 10 bases. CDR3 length equals 17 residues. Germline V gene lookup returns CDR1 SQVTM and CDR2 ANQGSEA. With V trimmed by 0 bases and J by 5 bases, 13 bases remained unmatched. This CDR3 is CSVEDVDRTSGAHEQYF. CDR3 coding DNA: TGCAGCGTTGAAGACGTAGATCGGACTAGCGGAGCCCACGAGCAGTACTTC.

This clonotype was observed a few times. This rearrangement joins TRBV5-4 to TRBJ2-5, with 9 bases identical to TRBD1. Germline V CDR1 and CDR2: SGHNT, YYREEE (reference sequence). The length of the CDR3 is 15 residues. The J segment lost 4 bases and the V segment lost 4 bases, leaving 8 bases of the junction unmatched. CDR3 protein: CASSVTGGAVETQYF. In DNA form, the CDR3 reads TGTGCCAGCAGCGTCACAGGGGGCGCGGTAGAGACCCAGTACTTC.